This T cell receptor beta chain was identified during a study of T-cell reconstitution after alpha-beta-depleted transplantation in children. Findings of the study overall: By one year post-transplant, T-cell counts and diversity largely arose from T cells that were newly produced. At day 60, the high TCRbeta diversity found in some patients originated from recipient T cells and thymic progenitors that had survived. Where alpha-beta T cells came from about two months after transplant was reportedly several hundred expanded graft clones.

There are many counts of this clonotype. Its antigen is unknown. Preparation of the TCRbeta library was carried out with unique molecular identifiers. TCRdb re-analysed the PCR reads in MiXCR, keeping a single row per CDR3 protein. The sample shows about 980,000 distinct CDR3 sequences, about 26% of them seen only once. The germline V gene has CDR1 ENHRY and CDR2 SYGVKD. Trimming shortened V by 6 bases and J by 5 bases, and 8 bases separated the two germline ends. The CDR3 contains 12 residues. The clonotype originates from a boy under two years old who had a stem cell transplant for SCID, so the T cells may come from the graft donor. The sample in question was PBMCs, mostly from graft donor cells, obtained 360 days after TCRalphabeta/CD19-depleted stem cell transplant. This sequence joins TRBV10-3 and TRBJ2-1; D is unresolved. The CDR3 coding sequence is TGTGCCATCAGCCAGCATGACAATGAGCAGTTCTTC. As protein: CAISQHDNEQFF.